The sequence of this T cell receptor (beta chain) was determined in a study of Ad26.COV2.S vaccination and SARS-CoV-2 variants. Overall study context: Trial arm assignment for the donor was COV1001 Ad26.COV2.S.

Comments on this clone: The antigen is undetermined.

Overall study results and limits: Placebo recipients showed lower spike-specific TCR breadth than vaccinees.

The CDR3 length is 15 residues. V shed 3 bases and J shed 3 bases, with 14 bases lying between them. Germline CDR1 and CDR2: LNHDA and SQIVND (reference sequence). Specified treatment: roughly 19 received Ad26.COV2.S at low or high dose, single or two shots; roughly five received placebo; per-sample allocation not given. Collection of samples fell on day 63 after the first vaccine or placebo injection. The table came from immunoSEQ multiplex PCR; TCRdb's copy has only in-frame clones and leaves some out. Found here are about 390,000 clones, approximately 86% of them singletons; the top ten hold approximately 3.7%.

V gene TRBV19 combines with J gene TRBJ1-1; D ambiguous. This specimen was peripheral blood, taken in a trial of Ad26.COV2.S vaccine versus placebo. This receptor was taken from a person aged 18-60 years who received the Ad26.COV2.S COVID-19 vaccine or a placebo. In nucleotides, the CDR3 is TGTGCCAGTAGTATCCCTACCCGATCCGACACTGAAGCTTTCTTT. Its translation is CASSIPTRSDTEAFF. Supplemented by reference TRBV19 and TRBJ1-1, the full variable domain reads DGGITQSPKYLFRKEGQNVTLSCEQNLNHDAMYWYRQDPGQGLRLIYYSQIVNDFQKGDIAEGYSVSREKKESFPLTVTSAQKNPTAFYLCASSIPTRSDTEAFFGQGTRLTVV.